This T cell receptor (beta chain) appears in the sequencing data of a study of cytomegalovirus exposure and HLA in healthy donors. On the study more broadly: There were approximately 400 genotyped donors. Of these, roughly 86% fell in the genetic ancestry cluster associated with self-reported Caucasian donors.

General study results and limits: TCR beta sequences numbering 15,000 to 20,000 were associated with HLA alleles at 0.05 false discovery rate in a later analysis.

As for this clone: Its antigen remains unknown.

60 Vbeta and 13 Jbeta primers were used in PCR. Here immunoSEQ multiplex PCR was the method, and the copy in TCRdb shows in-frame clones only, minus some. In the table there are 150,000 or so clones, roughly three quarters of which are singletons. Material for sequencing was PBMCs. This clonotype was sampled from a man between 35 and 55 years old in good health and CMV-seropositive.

The CDR3 DNA reads TGTGCCTCAGCAGCACCCTCATGGAGGGCGCGACAGCCCCAGCATTTT. Residues: CASAAPSWRARQPQHF. The rearrangement joins TRBV6-4 to TRBJ1-5; D is uncertain. Germline lookup yields CDR1 MRHNA and CDR2 SNTAGT. The ends were cut back, 11 bases at V and 7 bases at J, with 27 bases in the middle. The CDR3 has 16 residues.